The sequence of this T cell receptor (beta chain) was determined in a study of T cells after yellow fever vaccination (dated by TCRdb to between 2017 and 2020). Regarding the complete study: Libraries from fractions with low cell numbers were prepared with the SMART-Seq v4 Ultra Low Input RNA kit. Two healthy male donors, one aged 18 to 29 and one aged 30 to 40 years, made up the cohort. To track T-cell clones before and after primary and booster YFV17D yellow fever vaccination, bulk TCR alpha and beta repertoires were sequenced longitudinally. Blood samples were taken at several timepoints before and after primary and secondary immunization, and bulk PBMC replicates and cell subsets were isolated. The paper's findings and limits, for the study overall: Compared with the primary T-cell response, the secondary T-cell response was weaker but faster, peaking on day 5 rather than day 15. A small fraction of clonotypes appeared in both the CD4 and CD8 compartments, likely as a result of convergent recombination. After the booster, most clones that had expanded after primary vaccination were detected again (nearly 97% of CD4 and roughly nine tenths of CD8), suggesting broad maintenance of memory. The study included only two donors, which limits how far the findings can be generalized. FACS-sorted repertoires could contain abundant contaminating clonotypes from the bulk population, so computational filtering was required.

Instrument used: Illumina NovaSeq 6000. TCR cDNA was synthesized by 5'RACE template switching, which introduced a universal primer site and unique molecular identifiers. Priming of cDNA synthesis was performed from both the TCR alpha and TCR beta constant segments. Library amplification involved two PCR steps, and the second step added sample barcodes and sequencing adapters. Libraries were sequenced on Illumina HiSeq 2500 (2x100 bp) or NovaSeq (2x150 bp). The paper's data handling went like this. Reads were demultiplexed and collapsed into UMI consensus sequences with MIGEC, and V(D)J alignment was performed with MiXCR. Using edgeR on replicate PBMC samples, clonotypes were called vaccine-responding if FDR was below 0.01 and the log2 fold change was above 5 up to day 15. Each bulk clonotype was labeled CD4 or CD8 based on which sequenced repertoire, CD4 or CD8, contained the clonotype at higher abundance. TCRdb reprocessing: public reads trimmed at Q25 with fastp, clones called with MiXCR, in-frame beta chains kept. CDR3 protein sequences are deduplicated, and each keeps its most common genes and DNA. V and J calls and clone size were set by TCRdb, not the authors. This sample holds approximately 330,000 distinct CDR3 sequences; 12% were observed only once. The biggest ten clones account for roughly 3.1% of the sample.

Of note for this clonotype: Its antigen is still unknown. An end of the junction does not agree with germline; a read error may underlie this.

The germline V gene sets CDR1 to SGDLS and CDR2 to YYNGEE. The CDR3, cysteine through phenylalanine, is 13 amino acids long. This entry keeps only the CDR3 DNA: 39 bases, framed from base 1. In the paper's terms, the treatment or condition label means: live attenuated yellow fever vaccine strain. A standard Ficoll-Paque protocol was used to isolate PBMCs from peripheral blood. Dynabeads CD4 and CD8 positive selection kits were used to isolate CD4 and CD8 T-cell fractions. TriZol was used to extract RNA from bulk PBMCs, from CD4 and CD8 fractions, and from dextramer-positive and dextramer-negative fractions.

Rearrangement joined TRBV9 to TRBJ2-1, with the D gene too uncertain to name. Sequenced here: CD4+ T cells sorted from PBMCs, sampled 15 days after the yellow fever booster vaccination. This TCR came from a man aged 18-30 years who received the YFV17D yellow fever vaccine. The bases are TGTGCCAGCAGCGAGACCCTCTTTAATGAGCGGTTCTTC. Protein translation: CASSETLFNERFF.